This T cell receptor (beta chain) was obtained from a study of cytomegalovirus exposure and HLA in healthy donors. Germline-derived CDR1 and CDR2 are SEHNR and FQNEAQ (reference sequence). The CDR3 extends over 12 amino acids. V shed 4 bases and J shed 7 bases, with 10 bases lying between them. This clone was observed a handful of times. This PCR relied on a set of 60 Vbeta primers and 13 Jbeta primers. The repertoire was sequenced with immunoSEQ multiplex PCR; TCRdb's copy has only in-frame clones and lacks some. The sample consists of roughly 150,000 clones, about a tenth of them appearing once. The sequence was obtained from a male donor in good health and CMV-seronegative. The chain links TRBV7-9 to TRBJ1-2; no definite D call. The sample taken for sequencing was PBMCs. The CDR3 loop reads CASSWGGSGYTF. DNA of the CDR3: TGTGCCAGCAGCTGGGGTGGGAGTGGCTACACCTTC.